This T cell receptor beta chain appears in the sequencing data of a study of early T cells in non-severe SARS-CoV-2 infection (dated by TCRdb to the early 2020s). As for the study more broadly: TCR sequencing used bulk RNA from unsorted whole blood, so alpha and beta chains could not be paired.

Its CDR3 holds 17 amino acids, cysteine through phenylalanine. Kept here is only the CDR3 DNA, which spans 51 bases and is read in frame from base 1. Trimmed from V: 0 bases; trimmed from J: 4 bases; junction bases lacking a gene match: 8. CDR1 and CDR2, looked up from the germline V gene, are SGHVS and FNYEAQ. The paper's findings and limits, for the study overall: Matching against VDJdb was skewed toward anti-spike CD8 responses, likely underestimated virus-specific expansions, and missed private and CD4 specificities.

The study was a case-control design nested within a healthcare worker cohort in London, UK, with weekly nasopharyngeal swab PCR tests and blood sampling. Healthcare workers were recruited during the week of the UK lockdown, between 23 and 31 March 2020, and followed weekly for up to roughly 15 weeks. This clonotype was counted a few times. The specificity of this receptor is unknown. One base away there is no much larger clone; base qualities are not given. Libraries were built with 5' RACE. Instrument used: NextSeq 500. Unique molecular identifiers were attached to individual cDNA molecules in the TCR library protocol so that sequencing error and PCR bias could be corrected. Both TCR alpha and beta chains were sequenced, and tight co-correlation was observed between alpha and beta sequence abundances in each sample. The authors' analysis ran thus. Decombinator V4 was used to annotate TCR sequences for V gene, J gene and CDR3. TCRs were defined as expanded if a significant change between any two time points was detected under a Poisson model with p below 0.0001. TCR abundances were normalised to the total number of TCRs sequenced per sample and expressed as counts per million. MAIT TCRs were defined by TRAV1-2 paired with TRAJ12, TRAJ20 or TRAJ33, and iNKT TCRs by TRAV10 paired with TRAJ18. A search of VDJdb, accessed on 1 November 2021, was run for TCRs annotated to CMV, EBV and SARS-CoV-2, with TCRs annotated for multiple antigens excluded. TCRdb trimmed the raw reads at Q25, called clones with MiXCR and kept productive beta chains. All rows with the same CDR3 protein become a single entry with the most common DNA and genes. These V and J calls derive from TCRdb rather than the authors' analysis. The sample yields under 70,000 distinct CDR3 sequences; roughly 12% were counted once. Together, the top ten hold 4.8% of the sample.

The sequenced material came from whole blood. This sequence originates from an adult who was a healthcare worker with PCR-confirmed SARS-CoV-2 infection or an uninfected control (not recorded which). This sequence uses TRBV7-6 and TRBJ2-1, with 8 central nucleotides matching TRBD2. The DNA is as follows: TGTGCCAGCAGCTTAGCGGGTAGCGGGAATCATTACAATGAGCAGTTCTTC. It specifies CASSLAGSGNHYNEQFF.